Listed below are T cell receptor beta chains from one sample, sequenced in a study of immune characterization of retroperitoneal liposarcoma. TCRdb itself ran the PCR reads through MiXCR, one entry per CDR3 protein. The table lists about 9,200 distinct CDR3 sequences, under 35% of them singletons, with approximately 9.1% in the top ten. The sample comprised tumor tissue. These receptors originate from a female donor with retroperitoneal liposarcoma. Each CDR3 is given with its conserved first and last residue. A D gene is named only where the DNA matches it firmly. Not all rows give a size; the values are once, few, many and, for expanded clones, a class.

v_gene,len,abundance,d_gene,j_gene,CDR3aa,CDR3nt
TRBV11-3,16,.,TRBD2,TRBJ2-3,CASSLGTSGSSDTQYF,TGTGCCAGCAGCTTAGGGACTAGCGGGAGTTCAGATACGCAGTATTTT
TRBV7-2,16,medium-sized,TRBD1,TRBJ2-1,CASSLSSGQGKNIQFF,TGTGCCAGCAGCTTAAGTTCGGGACAGGGGAAAAACATTCAGTTCTTC
TRBV6-9,15,.,.,TRBJ2-1,CASSPKGWAKNIQFF,TGTGCCAGCAGCCCCAAGGGTTGGGCCAAAAACATTCAGTTCTTC
TRBV10-1,14,.,TRBD2,TRBJ2-1,CASSYGTSRNEQFF,TGCGCCAGCAGTTATGGGACTAGCAGGAATGAGCAGTTCTTC
TRBV6-1,16,medium-sized,TRBD1,TRBJ2-1,CASSPRTGFSSYEQFF,TGTGCCAGCAGTCCCCGGACAGGGTTTAGCTCCTACGAGCAGTTCTTC
TRBV12-3/TRBV12-4,17,many,TRBD1,TRBJ2-4,CASSPRGTGLAKNIQYF,TGTGCCAGCAGTCCCCGGGGGACAGGGTTAGCCAAAAACATTCAGTACTTC
TRBV10-2,11,.,.,TRBJ2-5,CASKGEETQYF,TGCGCCAGCAAGGGAGAGGAGACCCAGTACTTC
TRBV12-5,14,.,.,TRBJ1-2,CASGSAGGYYGYTF,TGTGCTAGTGGTTCGGCCGGGGGTTACTATGGCTACACCTTC
TRBV7-2,14,.,.,TRBJ2-7,CASSVEEGAYEQYF,TGTGCCAGCAGCGTGGAGGAGGGTGCTTACGAGCAGTACTTC
TRBV7-6,14,many,.,TRBJ2-1,CASSLGTETYEQFF,TGTGCCAGCAGCTTAGGGACTGAAACCTACGAGCAGTTCTTC
TRBV7-3,16,.,TRBD2,TRBJ2-1,CASSLSPGGRINEQFF,TGTGCCAGCAGCTTAAGTCCGGGAGGGCGTATCAATGAGCAGTTCTTC
TRBV6-1,13,many,.,TRBJ2-7,CASAEGSSYEQYF,TGTGCTTCCGCCGAGGGCAGCTCCTACGAGCAGTACTTC
TRBV6-2/TRBV6-3,14,few,.,TRBJ2-7,CASKVSGGGDEQYF,TGTGCCAGCAAAGTCTCAGGCGGCGGGGATGAGCAGTACTTC
TRBV6-1,14,medium-sized,TRBD1,TRBJ2-2,CASSEHRGTGELFF,TGTGCCAGCAGTGAACACAGGGGAACCGGGGAGCTGTTTTTT
TRBV7-9,16,many,.,TRBJ2-3,CASSSTRAPRADTQYF,TGTGCCAGCAGCAGTACCAGGGCTCCCCGGGCAGATACGCAGTATTTT
TRBV6-5,15,.,TRBD1,TRBJ2-1,CASSYSWTGVYEQFF,TGTGCCAGCAGTTACTCCTGGACAGGGGTCTACGAGCAGTTCTTC
TRBV24-1,12,many,.,TRBJ2-1,CATSDPRREQFF,TGTGCCACCAGTGATCCCCGACGGGAGCAGTTCTTC
TRBV6-6,19,few,.,TRBJ1-6,CASSYRAGFEDSYNSPLHF,TGTGCCAGCAGTTACCGGGCCGGGTTCGAAGACTCCTATAATTCACCCCTCCACTTT
TRBV12-3/TRBV12-4,13,.,.,TRBJ2-1,CASSFGRVSAWFF,TGTGCCAGCAGCTTCGGACGGGTCTCGGCATGGTTCTTC
TRBV7-2,17,medium-sized,TRBD2,TRBJ2-7,CASSLYPSGRAANEQYF,TGTGCCAGCAGCTTATATCCTAGCGGGAGGGCCGCCAACGAGCAGTACTTC
TRBV7-8,17,many,.,TRBJ2-7,CASSFPRKGATYNEQYF,TGTGCCAGCAGCTTCCCTCGAAAGGGAGCCACCTACAATGAGCAGTACTTC
TRBV6-6,16,many,TRBD2,TRBJ2-7,CASSYSLAGDRDEQYF,TGTGCCAGCAGTTACTCCCTAGCGGGAGATCGAGACGAGCAGTACTTC
TRBV27,15,.,.,TRBJ2-3,CASSSPGQGQSTQYF,TGTGCCAGCAGCTCTCCGGGCCAGGGACAAAGTACGCAGTATTTT
TRBV6-5,15,few,TRBD1,TRBJ2-1,CASSYGTGGYNEQFF,TGTGCCAGCAGTTACGGGACAGGGGGCTACAATGAGCAGTTCTTC
TRBV7-6,14,.,.,TRBJ2-7,CASSLSDTSYEQYF,TGTGCTAGCAGCTTGTCGGACACTTCCTACGAGCAGTACTTC
TRBV6-7,16,.,.,TRBJ1-5,CASSYSFNVCYQPQHF,TGTGCCAGCAGTTACTCTTTCAACGTTTGTTATCAGCCCCAGCATTTT
TRBV6-1,14,.,.,TRBJ2-5,CASSERADYNEQYF,TGTGCCAGCAGTGAACGGGCAGATTACAATGAGCAGTACTTC
TRBV27,16,few,TRBD2,TRBJ2-1,CASSPFMGGPDNEQFF,TGTGCCAGCAGCCCCTTTATGGGAGGGCCGGACAATGAGCAGTTCTTC
TRBV12-3/TRBV12-4,13,few,.,TRBJ2-1,CASSLRQLETQFF,TGTGCCAGCAGTTTAAGGCAGCTAGAGACCCAGTTCTTC
TRBV11-2,16,few,TRBD2,TRBJ2-1,CASSPRGEGFAETQFF,TGTGCCAGCAGCCCGCGGGGGGAGGGCTTCGCGGAGACCCAGTTCTTC
TRBV25-1,15,.,TRBD1,TRBJ2-7,CASSAPSGTGYEQYF,TGTGCCAGCAGTGCCCCCAGCGGGACAGGGTACGAGCAGTACTTC
TRBV12-3/TRBV12-4,14,few,.,TRBJ1-1,CASSPTYVSAEAFF,TGTGCCAGCAGCCCCACTTACGTTTCGGCTGAAGCTTTCTTT
TRBV10-2,13,few,TRBD1,TRBJ2-5,CASSSGQGETQYF,TGCGCCAGCAGTTCTGGACAGGGAGAGACCCAGTACTTC
TRBV6-6,14,few,.,TRBJ1-5,CASSYSSRNQPQHF,TGTGCCAGCAGTTACTCCTCTCGCAATCAGCCCCAGCATTTT
TRBV6-7,14,once,.,TRBJ2-3,CARPGGDIIHPSTF,TGTGCCAGGCCCGGGGGCGATATAATTCACCCCTCCACTTTT
TRBV12-3/TRBV12-4,15,.,.,TRBJ2-1,CASSLSGIAYNEQFF,TGTGCCAGCAGTTTATCGGGGATCGCCTACAATGAGCAGTTCTTC
TRBV6-1,15,few,.,TRBJ1-3,CASSEGAFSGNTIYF,TGTGCCAGCAGTGAAGGGGCATTCAGTGGAAACACCATATATTTT
TRBV7-3,17,few,.,TRBJ2-1,CASSPPGEGAPRDEQFF,TGTGCCAGCAGCCCCCCCGGGGAAGGCGCCCCAAGGGATGAGCAGTTCTTC
TRBV28,19,.,TRBD2,TRBJ2-4,CASSLMGTSGGASYNEQYF,TGTGCCAGCAGTTTGATGGGGACTAGCGGGGGGGCTTCCTACAATGAGCAGTACTTC
TRBV10-2,14,few,.,TRBJ2-5,CASSEGGGFNEQYF,TGCGCCAGCAGTGAAGGGGGGGGTTTTAATGAGCAGTACTTC
TRBV6-1,13,medium-sized,.,TRBJ2-1,CASSWGIRETQFF,TGTGCCAGCAGCTGGGGTATCCGAGAGACCCAGTTCTTC
TRBV11-2,15,many,TRBD2,TRBJ2-5,CASTPGTSGLNEQYF,TGTGCCAGCACCCCCGGGACTAGCGGACTCAATGAGCAGTACTTC
TRBV4-1,14,.,.,TRBJ2-7,CASVERTGGHEQYF,TGCGCCAGCGTCGAAAGGACGGGGGGCCACGAGCAGTACTTC
TRBV6-5,11,.,.,TRBJ2-7,CASTFLYEQYF,TGTGCCAGCACATTTTTGTACGAGCAGTACTTC
TRBV7-6,14,medium-sized,.,TRBJ2-7,CASSLEVRGYEQYF,TGTGCCAGCAGCTTAGAGGTACGGGGATACGAGCAGTACTTC
TRBV6-1,13,.,.,TRBJ2-1,CASSEVWGNEQFF,TGTGCCAGCAGTGAAGTATGGGGAAATGAGCAGTTCTTC
TRBV7-9,12,.,.,TRBJ2-1,CASSWEYREQFF,TGTGCCAGCAGCTGGGAGTACCGCGAGCAGTTCTTC
TRBV12-3/TRBV12-4,14,few,.,TRBJ2-5,CASTTADGAQTQYF,TGTGCCAGCACCACGGCGGACGGCGCACAGACCCAGTACTTC
TRBV7-4,13,.,.,TRBJ1-5,CASSFSSNQPQHF,TGTGCCAGCAGCTTCTCAAGCAATCAGCCCCAGCATTTT
TRBV6-1,14,many,.,TRBJ2-7,CASSFGTPPVEQYF,TGTGCCAGCAGTTTCGGGACCCCTCCTGTAGAGCAGTACTTC
TRBV7-3,15,.,.,TRBJ2-2,CASSVGGVGTVELFF,TGTGCCAGCAGCGTAGGGGGGGTCGGAACCGTGGAGCTGTTTTTT